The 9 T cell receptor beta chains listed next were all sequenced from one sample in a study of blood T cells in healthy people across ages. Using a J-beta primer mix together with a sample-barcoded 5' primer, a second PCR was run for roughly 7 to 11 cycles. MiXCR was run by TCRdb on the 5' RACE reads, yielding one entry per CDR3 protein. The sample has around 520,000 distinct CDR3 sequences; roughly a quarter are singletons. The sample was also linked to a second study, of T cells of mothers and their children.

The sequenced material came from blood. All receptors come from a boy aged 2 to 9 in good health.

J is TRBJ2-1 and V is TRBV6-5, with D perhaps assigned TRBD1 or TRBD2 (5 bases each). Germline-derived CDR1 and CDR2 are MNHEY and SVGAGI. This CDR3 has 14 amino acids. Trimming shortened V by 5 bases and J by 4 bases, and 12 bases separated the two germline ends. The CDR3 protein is CASSPGPQYNEQFF. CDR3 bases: TGTGCCAGCAGTCCGGGACCCCAGTACAATGAGCAGTTCTTC.

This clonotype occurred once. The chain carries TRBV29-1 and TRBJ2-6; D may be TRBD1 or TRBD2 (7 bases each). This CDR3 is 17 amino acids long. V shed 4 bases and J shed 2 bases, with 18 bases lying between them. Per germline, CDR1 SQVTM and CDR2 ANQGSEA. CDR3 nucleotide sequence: TGCAGCGTTGGGACAGGACTAGAAATCCCTGGGGCCAACGTCCTGACTTTC. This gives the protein CSVGTGLEIPGANVLTF.

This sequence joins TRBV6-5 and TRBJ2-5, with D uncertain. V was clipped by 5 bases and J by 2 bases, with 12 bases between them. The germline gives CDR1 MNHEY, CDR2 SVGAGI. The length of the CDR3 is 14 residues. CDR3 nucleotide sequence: TGTGCCAGCAGTCTACAACTCAATCAAGAGACCCAGTACTTC. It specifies CASSLQLNQETQYF.

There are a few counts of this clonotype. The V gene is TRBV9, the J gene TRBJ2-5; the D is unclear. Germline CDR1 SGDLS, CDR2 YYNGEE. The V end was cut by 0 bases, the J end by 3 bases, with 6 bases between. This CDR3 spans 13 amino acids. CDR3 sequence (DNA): TGTGCCAGCAGCGTAGGGACGAAAGAGACCCAGTACTTC. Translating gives CASSVGTKETQYF.

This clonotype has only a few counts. CDR3 nucleotides: TGTGCCAGCAGCCAAATCCGGCAGGGGCGCGAAAAACTGTTTTTT. Translation gives CASSQIRQGREKLFF. The rearrangement links TRBV3-1 to TRBJ1-4, with D possibly TRBD1 on 6 matching bases. The CDR3 consists of 15 residues. Germline CDR1 and CDR2: LGHDT and YNNKEL (reference sequence). With 2 bases removed from V and 8 bases from J, the gap between germline ends came to 15 bases.

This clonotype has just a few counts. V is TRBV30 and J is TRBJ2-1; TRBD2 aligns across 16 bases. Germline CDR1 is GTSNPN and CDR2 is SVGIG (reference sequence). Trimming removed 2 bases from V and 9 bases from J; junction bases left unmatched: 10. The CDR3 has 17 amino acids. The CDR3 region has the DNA TGTGCCTGGAGTTCACTAACCGGGACTAGCGGGAGGGCTGAGCAGTTCTTC. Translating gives CAWSSLTGTSGRAEQFF.

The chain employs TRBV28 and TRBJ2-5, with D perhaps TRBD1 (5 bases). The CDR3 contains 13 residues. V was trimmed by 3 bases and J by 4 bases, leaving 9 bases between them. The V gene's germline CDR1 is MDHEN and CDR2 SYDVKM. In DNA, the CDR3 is TGTGCCAGCAGTTTTAATCAGGGAGAGACCCAGTACTTC. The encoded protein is CASSFNQGETQYF.

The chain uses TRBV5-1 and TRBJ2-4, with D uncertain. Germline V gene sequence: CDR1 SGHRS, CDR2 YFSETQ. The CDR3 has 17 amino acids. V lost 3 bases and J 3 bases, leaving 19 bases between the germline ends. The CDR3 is CASSYEQEPLVKNIQYF. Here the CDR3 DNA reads TGCGCCAGCAGCTATGAGCAGGAGCCCTTAGTCAAAAACATTCAGTACTTC.

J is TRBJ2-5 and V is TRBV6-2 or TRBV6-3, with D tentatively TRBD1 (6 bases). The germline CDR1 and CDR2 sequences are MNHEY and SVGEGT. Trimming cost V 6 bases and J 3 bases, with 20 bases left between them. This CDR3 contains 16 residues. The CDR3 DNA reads TGTGCCAGCAGCAGAGGAGGTGGGTCAGGGGAAGAGACCCAGTACTTC. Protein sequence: CASSRGGGSGEETQYF.